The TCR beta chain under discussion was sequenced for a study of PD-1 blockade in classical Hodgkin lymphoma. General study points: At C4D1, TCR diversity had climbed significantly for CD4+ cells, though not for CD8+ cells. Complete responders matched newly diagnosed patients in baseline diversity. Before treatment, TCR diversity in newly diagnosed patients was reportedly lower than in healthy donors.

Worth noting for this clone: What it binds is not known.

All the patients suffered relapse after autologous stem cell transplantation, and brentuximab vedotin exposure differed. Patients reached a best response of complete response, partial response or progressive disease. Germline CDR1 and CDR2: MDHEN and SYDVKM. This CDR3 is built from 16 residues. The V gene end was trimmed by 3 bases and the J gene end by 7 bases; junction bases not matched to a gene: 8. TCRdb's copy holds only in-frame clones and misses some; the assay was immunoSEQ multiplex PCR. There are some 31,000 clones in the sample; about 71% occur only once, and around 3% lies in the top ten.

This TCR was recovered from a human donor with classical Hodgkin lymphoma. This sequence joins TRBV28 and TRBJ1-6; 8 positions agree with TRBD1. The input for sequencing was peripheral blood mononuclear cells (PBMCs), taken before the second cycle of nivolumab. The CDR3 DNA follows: TGTGCCAGCAGTTTGGCAGGGGGCTTGGGAAATTCACCCCTCCACTTT. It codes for CASSLAGGLGNSPLHF.